The present T cell receptor beta chain was sequenced within a study of T cell responses to AZD1222 COVID-19 vaccine. Trimming removed 2 bases from V and 2 bases from J, with 16 bases in between. There are 18 residues in the CDR3. The germline gives CDR1 LGHDT, CDR2 YNNKEL (reference sequence). Assay: immunoSEQ multiplex PCR; the TCRdb copy retains only in-frame clones and omits some. The data show some 86,000 clones, with around nine tenths seen just once and about 5.4% held by the top ten. The TCR was taken from an adult who received the AZD1222 COVID-19 vaccine. Sequences were derived from peripheral blood, sampled 28 days after the second AZD1222 dose. This rearrangement joins TRBV3-1 (or the pseudogene TRBV3-2) to TRBJ1-6; possible D gene TRBD1, 5 bases. CDR3 nucleotide sequence: TGTGCCAGCAGCCAATCCCGGGGGGAGAAGGCCTATAATTCACCCCTCCACTTT. It yields the protein CASSQSRGEKAYNSPLHF.